The rows below give T cell receptor beta chains drawn from one sample of a study of T cells after posttransplantation cyclophosphamide. Produced via immunoSEQ multiplex PCR; TCRdb's table is partial and in-frame only. Of roughly 4,200 clones in the sample, 83% were seen once. The sequenced sample was CD4+ T cells sorted from blood, obtained just over 240 days after a stem cell transplant with posttransplant cyclophosphamide. Source of these receptors: a male patient aged 30 to 39 who received an allogeneic stem cell transplant from a related donor, was CMV-positive, and had no GVHD. T cells may partly derive from the graft donor. Each CDR3 is given with its conserved first and last residue. Fields, in order: clone size, D gene, V gene, J gene, CDR3 length, CDR3 protein, CDR3 DNA. D genes are given only for firm matches. Clone size is given for some rows only: seen once, a few or many times, or a class if the clone is expanded.

clone_size: .; d_call: TRBD2; v_call: TRBV10-3; j_call: TRBJ2-7; cdr3_length: 16; cdr3_aa: CAISESGLAGIYEQYF; cdr3_nt: TGTGCCATCAGTGAGTCAGGGCTAGCGGGTATCTACGAGCAGTACTTC
clone_size: .; d_call: .; v_call: TRBV7-2; j_call: TRBJ1-3; cdr3_length: 16; cdr3_aa: CASSLATGLAGNTIYF; cdr3_nt: TGTGCCAGCAGCTTAGCCACGGGGTTAGCTGGAAACACCATATATTTT
clone_size: once; d_call: TRBD1; v_call: TRBV29-1; j_call: TRBJ1-4; cdr3_length: 12; cdr3_aa: CSVTGPDEKLFF; cdr3_nt: TGCAGCGTGACAGGGCCTGACGAAAAACTGTTTTTT
clone_size: .; d_call: TRBD1; v_call: TRBV18; j_call: TRBJ1-5; cdr3_length: 15; cdr3_aa: CASSPMGQGNQPQHF; cdr3_nt: TGTGCCAGCTCACCCATGGGACAGGGGAATCAGCCCCAGCATTTT
clone_size: .; d_call: .; v_call: TRBV19; j_call: TRBJ2-2; cdr3_length: 12; cdr3_aa: CASSGATGELFF; cdr3_nt: TGTGCCAGTAGTGGGGCCACCGGGGAGCTGTTTTTT
clone_size: .; d_call: .; v_call: TRBV5-5; j_call: TRBJ2-7; cdr3_length: 13; cdr3_aa: CASSLNRLYEQYF; cdr3_nt: TGTGCCAGCAGCTTAAACAGGCTCTACGAGCAGTACTTC
clone_size: .; d_call: .; v_call: TRBV6-1; j_call: TRBJ1-2; cdr3_length: 15; cdr3_aa: CAARDNFPPLGGYTF; cdr3_nt: TGTGCCGCCCGGGACAACTTCCCTCCTCTGGGCGGCTACACCTTC
clone_size: .; d_call: TRBD1; v_call: TRBV30; j_call: TRBJ1-2; cdr3_length: 13; cdr3_aa: CAWNGQAVYGYTF; cdr3_nt: TGTGCCTGGAACGGACAGGCGGTCTATGGCTACACCTTC
clone_size: .; d_call: TRBD2; v_call: TRBV7-2; j_call: TRBJ2-5; cdr3_length: 15; cdr3_aa: CASSFHSGRVETQYF; cdr3_nt: TGTGCCAGCAGCTTCCATAGCGGGAGGGTGGAGACCCAGTACTTC
clone_size: once; d_call: .; v_call: TRBV5-6; j_call: TRBJ2-6; cdr3_length: 16; cdr3_aa: CASSDRPSSGANVLTF; cdr3_nt: TGTGCCAGCAGCGACAGACCTTCCTCTGGGGCCAACGTCCTGACTTTC
clone_size: once; d_call: .; v_call: TRBV15; j_call: TRBJ2-1; cdr3_length: 18; cdr3_aa: CATSSPDRRNPYNNEQFF; cdr3_nt: TGTGCCACCAGCAGTCCAGACCGGCGGAATCCCTACAACAATGAGCAGTTCTTC
clone_size: .; d_call: TRBD1; v_call: TRBV7-3; j_call: TRBJ2-7; cdr3_length: 15; cdr3_aa: CASSLSSGQGYEQYF; cdr3_nt: TGTGCCAGCAGCTTATCCTCGGGACAGGGCTACGAGCAGTACTTC
clone_size: .; d_call: .; v_call: TRBV28; j_call: TRBJ1-1; cdr3_length: 16; cdr3_aa: CASSLGGGYGNTEAFF; cdr3_nt: TGTGCCAGCAGTTTGGGGGGTGGGTACGGGAACACTGAAGCTTTCTTT
clone_size: .; d_call: TRBD2; v_call: TRBV7-9; j_call: TRBJ2-2; cdr3_length: 16; cdr3_aa: CASSLRAGGSTGELFF; cdr3_nt: TGTGCCAGCAGCTTGCGAGCGGGAGGGTCCACCGGGGAGCTGTTTTTT
clone_size: once; d_call: .; v_call: TRBV7-2; j_call: TRBJ1-1; cdr3_length: 15; cdr3_aa: CASSLDAGAGTEAFF; cdr3_nt: TGTGCCAGCAGCTTAGACGCGGGGGCCGGCACTGAAGCTTTCTTT
clone_size: .; d_call: TRBD1; v_call: TRBV9; j_call: TRBJ2-3; cdr3_length: 15; cdr3_aa: CASSMGQGLTDTQYF; cdr3_nt: TGTGCCAGCAGCATGGGACAGGGTTTGACAGATACGCAGTATTTT
clone_size: .; d_call: TRBD2; v_call: TRBV4-1; j_call: TRBJ2-3; cdr3_length: 18; cdr3_aa: CASSQATTAAGEADTQYF; cdr3_nt: TGCGCCAGCAGCCAAGCGACCACCGCAGCGGGGGAGGCAGATACGCAGTATTTT
clone_size: once; d_call: .; v_call: TRBV5-4; j_call: TRBJ2-7; cdr3_length: 15; cdr3_aa: CASSRSDRLSYGQYF; cdr3_nt: TGTGCCAGCAGTCGGTCCGACAGATTATCCTACGGGCAGTACTTC
clone_size: few; d_call: .; v_call: TRBV10-1; j_call: TRBJ2-7; cdr3_length: 15; cdr3_aa: CASRSPRGAGYEQYF; cdr3_nt: TGCGCCAGCAGATCCCCCAGGGGCGCGGGCTACGAGCAGTACTTC
clone_size: .; d_call: .; v_call: TRBV30; j_call: TRBJ2-7; cdr3_length: 11; cdr3_aa: CAGGISYEQYF; cdr3_nt: TGTGCCGGCGGGATCTCCTACGAGCAGTACTTC
clone_size: .; d_call: TRBD2; v_call: TRBV5-1; j_call: TRBJ2-7; cdr3_length: 17; cdr3_aa: CASSLVGLAGTSYEQYF; cdr3_nt: TGCGCCAGCAGCTTGGTTGGCCTAGCGGGTACATCCTACGAGCAGTACTTC
clone_size: .; d_call: TRBD1; v_call: TRBV7-3; j_call: TRBJ1-2; cdr3_length: 14; cdr3_aa: CASSSRTGGVGYTF; cdr3_nt: TGTGCCAGCAGCTCCCGGACAGGGGGTGTTGGCTACACCTTC
clone_size: .; d_call: TRBD1; v_call: TRBV4-2; j_call: TRBJ2-7; cdr3_length: 14; cdr3_aa: CASSLGTGKYEQYF; cdr3_nt: TGTGCCAGCAGCCTCGGGACAGGGAAGTACGAGCAGTACTTC
clone_size: .; d_call: .; v_call: TRBV6-1; j_call: TRBJ1-5; cdr3_length: 15; cdr3_aa: CATSDTGLSNQPQHF; cdr3_nt: TGTGCCACCTCGGATACAGGGTTGAGCAATCAGCCCCAGCATTTT
clone_size: .; d_call: .; v_call: TRBV7-9; j_call: TRBJ2-7; cdr3_length: 14; cdr3_aa: CASSLGGEWYEQYF; cdr3_nt: TGTGCCAGCAGCTTAGGAGGAGAATGGTACGAGCAGTACTTC
clone_size: .; d_call: .; v_call: TRBV14; j_call: TRBJ1-2; cdr3_length: 13; cdr3_aa: CASSQDYITGYTF; cdr3_nt: TGTGCCAGCAGCCAAGATTACATTACAGGCTACACCTTC
clone_size: .; d_call: .; v_call: TRBV11-2; j_call: TRBJ1-3; cdr3_length: 15; cdr3_aa: CASSLPSVSGNTIYF; cdr3_nt: TGTGCCAGCAGCTTACCCTCGGTCTCTGGAAACACCATATATTTT
clone_size: .; d_call: .; v_call: TRBV7-6; j_call: TRBJ2-5; cdr3_length: 15; cdr3_aa: CASRPKSGYQETQYF; cdr3_nt: TGTGCCAGCCGACCAAAGAGCGGGTACCAAGAGACCCAGTACTTC
clone_size: .; d_call: TRBD1; v_call: TRBV27; j_call: TRBJ1-2; cdr3_length: 14; cdr3_aa: CASSGGTGHYGYTF; cdr3_nt: TGTGCCAGCAGTGGGGGGACAGGGCACTATGGCTACACCTTC
clone_size: .; d_call: TRBD2; v_call: TRBV5-1; j_call: TRBJ2-7; cdr3_length: 15; cdr3_aa: CASSTGLAAGYEQYF; cdr3_nt: TGCGCCAGCAGCACCGGACTAGCGGCGGGATACGAGCAGTACTTC
clone_size: .; d_call: .; v_call: TRBV6-1; j_call: TRBJ2-6; cdr3_length: 14; cdr3_aa: CASTHTSGANVLTF; cdr3_nt: TGTGCCAGCACACACACGTCTGGGGCCAACGTCCTGACTTTC
clone_size: .; d_call: TRBD2; v_call: TRBV4-2; j_call: TRBJ2-7; cdr3_length: 16; cdr3_aa: CASSQDPAGASYEQYF; cdr3_nt: TGTGCCAGCAGCCAAGACCCAGCGGGAGCTTCTTACGAGCAGTACTTC
clone_size: .; d_call: TRBD1; v_call: TRBV7-3; j_call: TRBJ2-1; cdr3_length: 15; cdr3_aa: CASSSTGGTYNEQFF; cdr3_nt: TGTGCCAGCAGCTCCACAGGGGGAACCTACAATGAGCAGTTCTTC
clone_size: .; d_call: TRBD2; v_call: TRBV7-6; j_call: TRBJ2-2; cdr3_length: 15; cdr3_aa: CASSREGGVTGELFF; cdr3_nt: TGTGCCAGCAGTCGAGAGGGAGGGGTCACCGGGGAGCTGTTTTTT
clone_size: .; d_call: TRBD1; v_call: TRBV7-2; j_call: TRBJ2-7; cdr3_length: 16; cdr3_aa: CASSGRVQGASYEQYF; cdr3_nt: TGTGCCAGCAGCGGGAGAGTACAGGGGGCCTCCTACGAGCAGTACTTC
clone_size: few; d_call: TRBD1; v_call: TRBV6-1; j_call: TRBJ1-5; cdr3_length: 14; cdr3_aa: CASSVDRADQPQHF; cdr3_nt: TGTGCCAGCAGCGTCGACAGGGCAGATCAGCCCCAGCATTTT
clone_size: .; d_call: TRBD1; v_call: TRBV19; j_call: TRBJ1-5; cdr3_length: 16; cdr3_aa: CASSTWDRGLSQPQHF; cdr3_nt: TGTGCCAGTAGTACGTGGGACAGGGGGCTGTCTCAGCCCCAGCATTTT
clone_size: .; d_call: TRBD1; v_call: TRBV18; j_call: TRBJ2-7; cdr3_length: 14; cdr3_aa: CASSPGAGGYEQYF; cdr3_nt: TGTGCCAGCTCACCAGGGGCAGGGGGCTACGAGCAGTACTTC
clone_size: .; d_call: TRBD2; v_call: TRBV4-2; j_call: TRBJ2-7; cdr3_length: 15; cdr3_aa: CASSQSSGPTYEQYF; cdr3_nt: TGTGCCAGCAGCCAATCTAGCGGGCCTACCTACGAGCAGTACTTC
clone_size: .; d_call: .; v_call: TRBV30; j_call: TRBJ1-1; cdr3_length: 13; cdr3_aa: CAWSVLRQTEAFF; cdr3_nt: TGTGCCTGGAGTGTACTTCGTCAAACCGAAGCTTTCTTT
clone_size: .; d_call: .; v_call: TRBV18; j_call: TRBJ1-1; cdr3_length: 14; cdr3_aa: CASSPDSGGTEAFF; cdr3_nt: TGTGCCAGCTCACCAGACAGCGGGGGCACTGAAGCTTTCTTT
clone_size: few; d_call: .; v_call: TRBV6-5; j_call: TRBJ1-2; cdr3_length: 14; cdr3_aa: CASSYRGGNYGYTF; cdr3_nt: TGTGCCAGCAGTTACAGGGGTGGAAACTATGGCTACACCTTC
clone_size: once; d_call: TRBD2; v_call: TRBV7-9; j_call: TRBJ2-6; cdr3_length: 15; cdr3_aa: CACGGAESGANVLTF; cdr3_nt: TGTGCCTGCGGGGGGGCAGAGTCTGGGGCCAACGTCCTGACTTTC
clone_size: .; d_call: .; v_call: TRBV5-1; j_call: TRBJ2-7; cdr3_length: 16; cdr3_aa: CASSLGGGTAIYEQYF; cdr3_nt: TGCGCCAGCAGCTTGGGGGGCGGGACAGCAATTTACGAGCAGTACTTC
clone_size: few; d_call: TRBD1; v_call: TRBV5-1; j_call: TRBJ2-3; cdr3_length: 15; cdr3_aa: CASSLRTGSTDTQYF; cdr3_nt: TGCGCCAGCAGCTTGCGGACAGGGAGCACAGATACGCAGTATTTT
clone_size: .; d_call: TRBD1; v_call: TRBV2; j_call: TRBJ1-4; cdr3_length: 13; cdr3_aa: CASVGQGNEKLFF; cdr3_nt: TGTGCCAGCGTCGGACAGGGTAATGAAAAACTGTTTTTT
clone_size: .; d_call: .; v_call: TRBV5-1; j_call: TRBJ2-2; cdr3_length: 16; cdr3_aa: CASSLGLGANTGELFF; cdr3_nt: TGCGCCAGCAGCTTGGGACTAGGGGCGAACACCGGGGAGCTGTTTTTT
clone_size: .; d_call: TRBD2; v_call: TRBV5-6; j_call: TRBJ2-7; cdr3_length: 16; cdr3_aa: CASSFSPGGPPYEQYF; cdr3_nt: TGTGCCAGCAGCTTTTCACCGGGAGGCCCGCCCTACGAGCAGTACTTC
clone_size: few; d_call: .; v_call: TRBV7-3; j_call: TRBJ1-1; cdr3_length: 16; cdr3_aa: CASRSRQEVGNTEAFF; cdr3_nt: TGTGCCAGCAGGTCTCGGCAGGAGGTGGGGAACACTGAAGCTTTCTTT
clone_size: .; d_call: TRBD1; v_call: TRBV9; j_call: TRBJ2-3; cdr3_length: 15; cdr3_aa: CASSPRTGPTDTQYF; cdr3_nt: TGTGCCAGCAGCCCCAGGACAGGGCCCACAGATACGCAGTATTTT